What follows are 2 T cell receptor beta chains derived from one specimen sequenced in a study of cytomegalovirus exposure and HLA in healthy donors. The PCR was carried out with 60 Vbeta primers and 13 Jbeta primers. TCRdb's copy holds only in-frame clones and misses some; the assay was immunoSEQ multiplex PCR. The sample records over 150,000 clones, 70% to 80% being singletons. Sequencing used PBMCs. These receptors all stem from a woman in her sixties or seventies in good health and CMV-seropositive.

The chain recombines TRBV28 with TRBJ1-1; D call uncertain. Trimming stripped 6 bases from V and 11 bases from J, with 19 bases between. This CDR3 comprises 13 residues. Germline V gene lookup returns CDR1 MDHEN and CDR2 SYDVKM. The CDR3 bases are TGTGCCAGCAGCCGTTTCGTGGGCAGTGGGGCTTTCTTT. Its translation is CASSRFVGSGAFF.

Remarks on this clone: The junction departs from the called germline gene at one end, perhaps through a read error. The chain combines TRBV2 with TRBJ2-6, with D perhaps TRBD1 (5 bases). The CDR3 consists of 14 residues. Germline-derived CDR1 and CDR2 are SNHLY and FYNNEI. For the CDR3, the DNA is TGTGCCAGCAGTGCGCTGTCTGGGGCCAACGGCCTGACTTTC. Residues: CASSALSGANGLTF.